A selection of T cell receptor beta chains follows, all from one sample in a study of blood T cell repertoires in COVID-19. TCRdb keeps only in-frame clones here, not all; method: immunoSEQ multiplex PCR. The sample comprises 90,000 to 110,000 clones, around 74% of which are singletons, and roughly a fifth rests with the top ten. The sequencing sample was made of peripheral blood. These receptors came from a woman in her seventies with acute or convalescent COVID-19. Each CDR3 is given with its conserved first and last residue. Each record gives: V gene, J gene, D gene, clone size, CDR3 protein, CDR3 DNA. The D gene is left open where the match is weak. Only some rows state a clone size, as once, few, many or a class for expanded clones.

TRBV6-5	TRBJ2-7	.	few	CASARTGGDYEQYF	TGTGCCAGCGCCCGGACAGGAGGGGACTACGAGCAGTACTTC
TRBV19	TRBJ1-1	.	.	CASKASAGPGTEAFF	TGTGCCAGTAAAGCTAGCGCCGGGCCCGGCACTGAAGCTTTCTTT
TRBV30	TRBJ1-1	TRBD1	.	CAWSVRGQGIEAFF	TGTGCCTGGAGTGTACGAGGACAGGGGATTGAAGCTTTCTTT
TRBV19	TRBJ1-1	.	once	CASSTIGNTEAFF	TGTGCCAGTAGTACTATCGGGAACACTGAAGCTTTCTTT
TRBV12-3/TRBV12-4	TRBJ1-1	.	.	CASSSRGGTEAFF	TGTGCCAGCAGCTCCAGGGGTGGCACTGAAGCTTTCTTT
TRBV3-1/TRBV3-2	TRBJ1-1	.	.	CASSPRMNTEAFF	TGTGCCAGCAGCCCTAGAATGAACACTGAAGCTTTCTTT
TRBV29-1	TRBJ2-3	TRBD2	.	CSGGGLGTDTQYF	TGCAGCGGAGGGGGACTAGGGACAGATACGCAGTATTTT
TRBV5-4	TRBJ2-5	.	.	CASSLAGVRETQYF	TGTGCCAGCAGCTTGGCAGGGGTTAGGGAGACCCAGTACTTC
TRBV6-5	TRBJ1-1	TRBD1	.	CASRGDRDNTEAFF	TGTGCCAGCAGGGGGGACAGGGATAACACTGAAGCTTTCTTT
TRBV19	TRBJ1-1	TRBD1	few	CASGQVTYTEAFF	TGTGCCAGTGGACAGGTGACCTACACTGAAGCTTTCTTT
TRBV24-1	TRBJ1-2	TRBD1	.	CATSDWTGTQLEGYTF	TGTGCCACCAGTGATTGGACAGGGACCCAACTAGAGGGCTACACCTTC
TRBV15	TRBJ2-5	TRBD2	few	CATSGGGEQETQYF	TGTGCCACCAGCGGCGGGGGGGAACAAGAGACCCAGTACTTC
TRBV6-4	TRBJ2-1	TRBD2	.	CASSGTGTSGFGEQFF	TGTGCCAGCAGTGGGACTGGGACTAGTGGTTTTGGTGAGCAGTTCTTC
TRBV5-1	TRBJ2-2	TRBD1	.	CASSSRPGQASAGELFF	TGCGCCAGCAGCTCCCGACCCGGACAGGCTTCAGCCGGGGAGCTGTTTTTT
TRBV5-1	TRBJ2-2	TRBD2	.	CASSWNSGGTANTGELFF	TGCGCCAGCAGCTGGAATAGCGGGGGGACCGCGAACACCGGGGAGCTGTTTTTT
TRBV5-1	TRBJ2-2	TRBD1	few	CASSPLQGGTGELFF	TGCGCCAGCAGCCCCCTACAGGGGGGCACCGGGGAGCTGTTTTTT
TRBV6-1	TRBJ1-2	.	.	CASSEAAGWGYTF	TGTGCCAGCAGTGAAGCGGCAGGGTGGGGCTACACCTTC
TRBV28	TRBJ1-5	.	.	CASTRAGAHTYSNQPQHF	TGTGCCAGCACCAGAGCAGGGGCCCATACCTATAGCAATCAGCCCCAGCATTTT
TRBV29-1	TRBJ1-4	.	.	CRVPCGETNEKLFF	TGCAGGGTGCCCTGCGGGGAAACTAATGAAAAACTGTTTTTT
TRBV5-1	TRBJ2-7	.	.	CASSRDTSYEQYF	TGCGCCAGCAGCCGGGACACTTCCTACGAGCAGTACTTC
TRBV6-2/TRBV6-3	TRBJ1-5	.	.	CASSFQIYRVSQPQHF	TGTGCCAGCAGTTTTCAAATTTACAGGGTGAGCCAGCCCCAGCATTTT
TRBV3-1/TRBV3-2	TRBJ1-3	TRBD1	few	CASSQRQGGNTIYF	TGTGCCAGCAGCCAACGACAGGGGGGAAACACCATATATTTT
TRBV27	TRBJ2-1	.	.	CASTPRTVQSSYNEQFF	TGTGCCAGCACCCCTCGGACAGTCCAGAGCTCCTACAATGAGCAGTTCTTC
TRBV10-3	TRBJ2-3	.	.	CAISDHLKTTDTQYF	TGTGCCATCAGTGACCACTTAAAAACCACAGATACGCAGTATTTT
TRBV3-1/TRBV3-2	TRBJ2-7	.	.	CASSPRGGQSYEQYF	TGTGCCAGCAGCCCCCGAGGGGGACAATCCTACGAGCAGTACTTC
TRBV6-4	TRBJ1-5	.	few	CASSSVYTGQPSNQPQHF	TGTGCCAGCAGCTCGGTCTATACAGGACAACCGAGCAATCAGCCCCAGCATTTT
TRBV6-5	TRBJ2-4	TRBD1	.	CASRSGGNIQYF	TGTGCCAGCAGGTCAGGGGGAAACATTCAGTACTTC
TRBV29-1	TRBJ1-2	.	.	CSASTGRSYGYTF	TGCAGCGCATCGACAGGTCGTTCTTATGGCTACACCTTC
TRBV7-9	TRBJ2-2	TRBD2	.	CASSYRLAGEFGELFF	TGTGCCAGCAGCTATCGGCTAGCGGGGGAATTCGGGGAGCTGTTTTTT
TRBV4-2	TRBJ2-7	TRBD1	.	CASSLGQTYEQYF	TGTGCCAGCAGCCTGGGACAGACCTACGAGCAGTACTTC
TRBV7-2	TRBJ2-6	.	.	CASSWGGRGGSGANVLTF	TGTGCCAGCAGCTGGGGGGGCAGGGGAGGCTCTGGGGCCAACGTCCTGACTTTC
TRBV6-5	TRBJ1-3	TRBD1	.	CASSRDRWNTIYF	TGTGCCAGCAGTCGGGACAGGTGGAACACCATATATTTT
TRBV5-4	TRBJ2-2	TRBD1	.	CASSLDRGGTGELFF	TGTGCCAGCAGCCTAGACAGGGGGGGTACCGGGGAGCTGTTTTTT
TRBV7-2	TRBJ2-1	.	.	CASSILISSYNEQFF	TGTGCCAGCAGCATACTAATAAGCTCCTACAATGAGCAGTTCTTC
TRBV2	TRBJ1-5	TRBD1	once	CASSDTGGQPQHF	TGTGCCAGCAGTGATACAGGGGGTCAGCCCCAGCATTTT
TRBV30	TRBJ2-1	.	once	CALAASSYNEQFF	TGTGCCTTAGCGGCTAGCTCCTACAATGAGCAGTTCTTC
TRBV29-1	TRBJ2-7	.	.	CSVEQDSYEQYF	TGCAGCGTTGAACAGGACTCCTACGAGCAGTACTTC
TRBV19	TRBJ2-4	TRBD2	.	CASTKGTSGGAAKNIQYF	TGTGCCAGTACCAAGGGGACTAGCGGGGGGGCGGCCAAAAACATTCAGTACTTC
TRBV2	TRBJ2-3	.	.	CASSEFHLRASSPDTQYF	TGTGCCAGCAGTGAATTCCACTTACGCGCTTCCTCCCCAGATACGCAGTATTTT
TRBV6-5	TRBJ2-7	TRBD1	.	CASSHRQGVSYEQYF	TGTGCCAGCAGTCACCGACAGGGGGTCTCCTACGAGCAGTACTTC
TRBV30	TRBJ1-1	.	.	CAWSAGQNTEAFF	TGTGCCTGGAGTGCCGGACAGAACACTGAAGCTTTCTTT
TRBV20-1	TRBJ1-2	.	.	CSARVNYGYTF	TGCAGCGCCAGGGTTAACTATGGCTACACCTTC
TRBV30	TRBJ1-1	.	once	CAWSDPLAGVNTEAFF	TGTGCCTGGAGTGATCCCCTCGCCGGGGTTAACACTGAAGCTTTCTTT
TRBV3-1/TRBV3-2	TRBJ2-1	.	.	CASSPTSGTVPGKQFF	TGTGCCAGCAGTCCGACCTCGGGGACTGTCCCGGGAAAGCAGTTCTTC
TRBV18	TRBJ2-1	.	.	CASSPSTGGDEQFF	TGTGCCAGCTCACCTAGCACGGGGGGCGATGAGCAGTTCTTC
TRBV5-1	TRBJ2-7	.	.	CASSVGQFYEQYF	TGCGCCAGCAGCGTAGGACAGTTCTACGAGCAGTACTTC
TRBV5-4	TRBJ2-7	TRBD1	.	CASSDPGQLRSYEQYF	TGTGCCAGCAGCGATCCGGGACAGCTCCGTTCCTACGAGCAGTACTTC
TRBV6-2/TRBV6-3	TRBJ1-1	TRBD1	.	CASSYRTGWLGNTEAFF	TGTGCCAGCAGTTACCGGACAGGGTGGCTAGGGAACACTGAAGCTTTCTTT
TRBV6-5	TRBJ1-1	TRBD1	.	CASSSHRGTTEAFF	TGTGCCAGCAGTTCCCACAGGGGTACCACTGAAGCTTTCTTT
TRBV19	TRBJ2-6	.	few	CASRTGVTTLGANVLTF	TGTGCCAGTAGGACGGGTGTTACGACGCTGGGGGCCAACGTCCTGACTTTC
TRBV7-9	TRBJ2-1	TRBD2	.	CASSPDLIAGGRTYNEQFF	TGTGCCAGCAGCCCCGATCTAATAGCGGGGGGGCGGACCTACAATGAGCAGTTCTTC
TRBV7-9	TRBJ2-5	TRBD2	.	CASSLVRLAGEETQYF	TGTGCCAGCAGCTTAGTTAGACTAGCGGGGGAAGAGACCCAGTACTTC
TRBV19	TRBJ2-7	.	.	CASSVGRGPFATYEQYF	TGTGCCAGTAGTGTTGGCAGGGGCCCCTTCGCCACCTACGAGCAGTACTTC
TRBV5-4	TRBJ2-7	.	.	CASARDNYEQYF	TGTGCCAGCGCCAGGGACAACTACGAGCAGTACTTC